This TCR beta chain stems from a study of cytomegalovirus exposure and HLA in healthy donors. Whole-study results and caveats: TCR beta V- and J-gene trimming was later associated with a missense DCLRE1C variant. In presence/absence analyses, roughly uniform sequencing depth across donors was assumed.

Primers for the PCR totalled 60 Vbeta and 13 Jbeta. The table came from immunoSEQ multiplex PCR; TCRdb's copy has only in-frame clones and leaves some out. The repertoire shows more than 40,000 clones; the top ten hold 2.1%. V shed 2 bases and J 4 bases; nucleotides not matched to a gene: 10. CDR1 is SGHTA, CDR2 FQGTGA, per germline. The CDR3 has 17 residues. As regards this clone: Its antigen remains unknown.

The V and J genes are TRBV7-3 and TRBJ2-3; 9 bases fit TRBD2. The sequencing sample was made of PBMCs. The sequence was collected from a woman between 40 and 50 years old in good health and CMV-seronegative. CDR3 protein: CASSLWSGGGVADTQYF. For the CDR3, the DNA is TGTGCCAGCAGCTTATGGTCCGGCGGGGGGGTCGCAGATACGCAGTATTTT. The full variable domain, its missing parts supplied by reference TRBV7-3 and TRBJ2-3, is GAGVSQTPSNKVTEKGKYVELRCDPISGHTALYWYRQSLGQGPEFLIYFQGTGAADDSGLPNDRFFAVRPEGSVSTLKIQRTERGDSAVYLCASSLWSGGGVADTQYFGPGTRLTVL.